This T cell receptor (beta chain) was captured in a study of blood T cell repertoires in COVID-19. About the study: The origin of the acute and convalescent COVID-19 samples was the United States, Italy and Spain. PBMCs, B-cell-depleted T cells, or T cells provided the cDNA or gDNA that made up the material.

How the authors handled the data: Amplification from reference gene primers served as the basis for estimated nucleated cell counts. TCRdb's table, derived via immunoSEQ multiplex PCR, lists solely in-frame clones and lacks some. The V and J calls and clone size were taken over from that table, and D and trimming were inferred from the DNA. The sample includes under 15,000 clones, around four fifths seen only once; the top ten take over 30%. V shed 6 bases and J shed 12 bases, with 17 bases lying between them. The CDR3 spans 13 residues. Germline CDR1 reads MDHEN; CDR2 reads SYDVKM. This clonotype was obtained from a human donor in a cohort sampled during active COVID-19. The sample taken for sequencing was peripheral blood. The chain carries TRBV28 and TRBJ1-4; D may be TRBD1 (5 bases). The CDR3 DNA reads as TGTGCCAGCAGGGGACCCCCGGGGGTGGAACTGTTTTTT. Amino acids: CASRGPPGVELFF.